This T cell receptor beta chain was retrieved from a study of early T cells in non-severe SARS-CoV-2 infection. TCRdb passed the 5' RACE reads through MiXCR, listing each CDR3 protein once. The sample lists 20,000 to 25,000 distinct CDR3 sequences; approximately 4.5% were seen once. The sample holds a few counts of this clonotype. This CDR3 is 14 amino acids long. The germline V gene encodes CDR1 MNHEY and CDR2 SVGEGT. Sequenced material: whole blood. The chain couples TRBV6-2 or TRBV6-3 to TRBJ2-1, with a tentative D call TRBD2 (6 bases). The clonotype originates from an adult who was a healthcare worker with PCR-confirmed SARS-CoV-2 infection or an uninfected control (not recorded which). The CDR3 DNA follows: TGTGTCACCCGGGGGTCAGGAGCCTACAATGAGCAGTTCTTC. Its protein is CVTRGSGAYNEQFF.